These 27 T cell receptor beta chains originate from one sample sequenced in a study of T cell repertoires in cytomegalovirus infection. Via MiXCR, TCRdb re-called the reads, giving one row per CDR3 protein. The profile covers hundreds of thousands of distinct CDR3 sequences, with about 33% appearing a single time and around a sixth taken by the ten largest. These receptors are not linked to any known antigen. Sequenced material: cultured PBMCs, taken from culture after CMV antigen stimulation. These receptors came from a human donor in good health (CMV status not recorded). Some clones in this sample may be carry-over from other donors' samples.

The chain carries TRBV7-9 and TRBJ2-1; D might be TRBD2 (6 bases). The V and J ends lost 5 bases and 0 bases respectively, with 26 bases between them. Germline CDR1 and CDR2: SEHNR and FQNEAQ (reference sequence). There are 20 residues in the CDR3. This chain's CDR3 is CASSPPTGSPGLSSYNEQFF. CDR3 DNA sequence: TGTGCCAGCAGCCCCCCTACCGGGAGCCCGGGCCTGAGCTCCTACAATGAGCAGTTCTTC.

This clonotype turned up a few times. This rearrangement joins TRBV7-8 to TRBJ1-1; D gene uncertain. V was shortened by 6 bases and J by 7 bases, with 15 bases between the two germline ends. The germline V gene has CDR1 SGHVS and CDR2 FQNEAQ. This CDR3 has 13 amino acids. The CDR3 nucleotides read TGTGCCAGCAGGGACGTGGTCCATTTTGAAGCTTTCTTT. Its translation: CASRDVVHFEAFF.

This clonotype has a handful of counts. The rearrangement uses TRBV19 and TRBJ2-2; D unclear. Germline CDR1 LNHDA, CDR2 SQIVND (reference sequence). V lost 3 bases to trimming and J lost 1 base, with 15 bases between them. The CDR3 is 17 residues long. CDR3 region: CASSIRAPLRNTGELFF. CDR3 bases: TGTGCCAGTAGTATCCGGGCCCCTCTAAGGAACACCGGGGAGCTGTTTTTT. The full variable domain, its missing parts supplied by reference TRBV19 and TRBJ2-2, is DGGITQSPKYLFRKEGQNVTLSCEQNLNHDAMYWYRQDPGQGLRLIYYSQIVNDFQKGDIAEGYSVSREKKESFPLTVTSAQKNPTAFYLCASSIRAPLRNTGELFFGEGSRLTVL.

The chain uses TRBV7-2 and TRBJ2-5; D gene unclear. V lost 3 bases and J lost 1, with 9 bases in between. Germline-derived CDR1 and CDR2 are SGHTA and FQGNSA. This CDR3 comprises 14 residues. CDR3 loop: CASSFSRTQETQYF. The CDR3 DNA is TGTGCCAGCAGCTTCTCGCGTACCCAAGAGACCCAGTACTTC.

The rearrangement links TRBV7-2 to TRBJ2-7; D is unclear. Per germline, CDR1 SGHTA and CDR2 FQGNSA. Trimming shortened V by 2 bases and J by 5 bases, and 4 bases separated the two germline ends. This CDR3 has 11 amino acids. The CDR3 DNA is TGTACCAGCAGCTTATACAACGAGCAGTACTTC. Protein sequence: CTSSLYNEQYF.

The sample holds a few counts of this clonotype. The V gene is TRBV7-9, the J gene TRBJ1-6; no reliable D call. Germline V gives CDR1 SEHNR, CDR2 FQNEAQ (reference sequence). Trimming took off 5 bases at V and 8 bases at J, with 19 bases between the two ends. The CDR3 loop spans 16 amino acids. In nucleotides, the CDR3 is TGTGCCAGCAGCCGCCGGGGTAGCAGAAGATATTCACCCCTCCACTTT. Translation gives CASSRRGSRRYSPLHF.

This clonotype was detected a few times. V gene TRBV15 combines with J gene TRBJ2-1; 9 bases fit TRBD2. The CDR3 covers 15 residues. Per the germline V gene, CDR1 is LNHNV and CDR2 is YYDKDF (reference sequence). The junction had 6 bases not matched to a gene; V was cut back by 0 bases and J by 9 bases. Here the CDR3 DNA reads TGTGCCACCAGCAGAGAGGCGGGAGGGCAGAGTGAGCAGTTCTTC. Translated: CATSREAGGQSEQFF.

In its sample, this clonotype was seen a few times. The chain combines TRBV4-1 with TRBJ1-5; TRBD1 is a possible D gene (5 bases). The V gene's germline CDR1 is MGHRA and CDR2 YSYEKL. V gave up 1 base and J gave up 3 bases, with 10 bases separating them. This CDR3 is built from 15 residues. The DNA of the CDR3 is TGCGCCAGCAGCCAAGCTGCAGGGATCAATCAGCCCCAGCATTTT. Protein product: CASSQAAGINQPQHF.

The V gene is TRBV10-3, the J gene TRBJ1-6; no clear D gene. Deletions cut 6 bases from V and 5 bases from J, with 14 bases between. There are 15 residues in the CDR3. Germline CDR1 is ENHRY and CDR2 is SYGVKD. The CDR3 region is CAIRTSETNNSPLHF. CDR3 DNA sequence: TGTGCCATCAGGACCAGCGAGACAAATAATTCACCCCTCCACTTT.

This clonotype has just a few counts. V is TRBV6-5 and J is TRBJ2-7, with unresolved D. Per the germline V gene, CDR1 is MNHEY and CDR2 is SVGAGI. Trimming removed 5 bases from V and 3 bases from J, with 11 bases in between. The CDR3 is made up of 13 amino acids. The CDR3 region is CASSRAFYYEQYF. Written as DNA, the CDR3 is TGTGCCAGCAGTAGGGCGTTTTACTACGAGCAGTACTTC.

This clonotype has a count of ten or more. The chain joins TRBV19 to TRBJ2-6; D perhaps matches TRBD2 (6 bases). Germline lookup yields CDR1 LNHDA and CDR2 SQIVND (reference sequence). V lost 3 bases to trimming and J lost 0 bases, with 15 bases between them. CDR3 length equals 18 residues. CDR3 sequence reads: CASSIWRGDLSGANVLTF. CDR3 nucleotides: TGTGCCAGTAGTATCTGGCGGGGTGACCTCTCTGGGGCCAACGTCCTGACTTTC.

This clonotype has ten or more counts. This chain joins TRBV7-2 and TRBJ1-4; D uncertain. V lost 3 bases and J 4 bases, leaving 9 bases between the germline ends. Germline CDR1 reads SGHTA; CDR2 reads FQGNSA. The CDR3 has 14 residues. The CDR3 sequence: CASSFSFSNEKLFF. For the CDR3, the DNA is TGTGCCAGCAGCTTTTCTTTCAGTAATGAAAAACTGTTTTTT.

This clonotype occurred a few times. The V and J genes are TRBV6-1 and TRBJ1-2; 8 nucleotides line up with TRBD1. Trimming cost V 7 bases and J 7 bases; bases outside gene matches: 11. This CDR3 has 14 amino acids. Germline CDR1 and CDR2: MNHNS and SASEGT. The CDR3 region is CASNGRGHLGGYTF. CDR3 nucleotides: TGTGCCAGCAACGGCAGGGGGCATTTGGGTGGCTACACCTTC.

The chain couples TRBV3-1 to TRBJ2-3; 9 nucleotides line up with TRBD2. Per the germline V gene, CDR1 is LGHDT and CDR2 is YNNKEL (reference sequence). Trimming removed 5 bases from V and 1 base from J; junction bases left unmatched: 7. CDR3 length: 16 residues. The CDR3 nucleotides read TGTGCCAGCAGCAAGCCCGGGACTAGCCGCACAGATACGCAGTATTTT. Protein sequence: CASSKPGTSRTDTQYF.

This clonotype was seen only a few times. The rearrangement uses TRBV28 and TRBJ2-1; no clear D gene. V was shortened by 3 bases and J by 4 bases, with 7 bases between the two germline ends. This CDR3 contains 13 residues. Germline V gives CDR1 MDHEN, CDR2 SYDVKM. CDR3 DNA: TGTGCCAGCAGTTTTGTGGGGTACAATGAGCAGTTCTTC. Translation: CASSFVGYNEQFF.

This clonotype was counted at least ten times. The rearrangement uses TRBV7-2 and TRBJ1-2, with 7 bases lining up with TRBD1. Germline V gene data show CDR1 as SGHTA and CDR2 as FQGNSA. The CDR3 spans 14 residues. The V gene end was trimmed by 7 bases and the J gene end by 8 bases; junction bases not matched to a gene: 13. The CDR3: CASTVDRQQSGYTF. In DNA form, the CDR3 reads TGTGCCAGCACCGTGGACAGGCAACAATCCGGCTACACCTTC.

The chain employs TRBV14 and TRBJ2-6; the D is unclear. V lost 0 bases and J 1 base, leaving 7 bases between the germline ends. The germline gives CDR1 SGHDN, CDR2 FVKESK. The CDR3 covers 16 residues. For the CDR3, the DNA is TGTGCCAGCAGCCAAGATGGGATTTCTGGGGCCAACGTCCTGACTTTC. Protein sequence: CASSQDGISGANVLTF.

This clonotype was seen at least ten times. V and J are TRBV7-2 and TRBJ2-1, with a tentative D call TRBD2 (6 bases). V lost 3 bases, J lost 4 bases, and 16 bases lay in between. The CDR3 totals 16 residues. CDR1 and CDR2 from the germline V gene are SGHTA and FQGNSA. CDR3 bases: TGTGCCAGCAGCTTTTTCGGGGGAACCGGGTACAATGAGCAGTTCTTC. Encoded protein: CASSFFGGTGYNEQFF.

This rearrangement joins TRBV2 to TRBJ1-3; D gene ambiguous. CDR1 is SNHLY and CDR2 is FYNNEI in the germline V gene. The CDR3 is 12 amino acids. Trimming pared 7 bases from V and 9 bases from J, leaving 13 bases between. This chain's CDR3 is CASTERPGTIYF. The CDR3 coding sequence is TGTGCCAGCACTGAGCGTCCGGGCACCATATATTTT.

The V and J genes are TRBV6-1 and TRBJ2-1; D remains ambiguous. In germline, CDR1 is MNHNS, CDR2 SASEGT. CDR3 length: 15 amino acids. V was trimmed by 5 bases and J by 8 bases, leaving 19 bases between them. For the CDR3, the DNA is TGTGCCAGCAGTAAGGGTGTGATTGCATCATATGAGCAGTTCTTC. Translated, it gives CASSKGVIASYEQFF.

The table lists this clonotype with a few counts. The V call is TRBV6-1, the J call TRBJ1-6; D is undetermined. Germline CDR1 MNHNS, CDR2 SASEGT. The CDR3 contains 14 residues. The V gene lost 6 bases and the J gene lost 3 bases, with 9 bases spanning the gap. The CDR3 DNA is TGTGCCAGCAGGCTCGCGAACTATAATTCACCCCTCCACTTT. Translating gives CASRLANYNSPLHF.

The rearrangement uses TRBV28 and TRBJ2-1; 10 bases line up with TRBD1. The CDR3 length is 17 residues. The germline V gene encodes CDR1 MDHEN and CDR2 SYDVKM. Trimming took 6 bases from V and 6 from J; bases not matched to a gene: 14. The CDR3 sequence is CASSPRRGTGAFNEQFF. DNA for the CDR3: TGTGCCAGCAGCCCAAGGAGGGGGACAGGGGCCTTCAATGAGCAGTTCTTC.

The table lists this clonotype with a few counts. V is TRBV7-8 and J is TRBJ1-4, with D perhaps TRBD1 (5 bases). CDR3 size: 15 residues. Looked up from germline, CDR1 is SGHVS and CDR2 is FQNEAQ. With 6 bases removed from V and 8 bases from J, the gap between germline ends came to 19 bases. CDR3 region: CASRRTGDRGEKLFF. Written as DNA, the CDR3 is TGTGCCAGCAGACGCACGGGGGATAGGGGCGAAAAACTGTTTTTT.

This chain links TRBV6-2 or TRBV6-3 with TRBJ2-7; 10 bases are a match to TRBD1. This CDR3 has 15 amino acids. Trimming removed 2 bases from V and 1 base from J; junction bases left unmatched: 2. Germline CDR1 and CDR2: MNHEY and SVGEGT. The CDR3 sequence: CASSYTGQGSYEQYF. CDR3 nucleotides: TGTGCCAGCAGTTACACGGGACAGGGGTCCTACGAGCAGTACTTC.

V usage is TRBV7-9 and J usage is TRBJ2-7; D is possibly TRBD1 (6 bases). V gave up 5 bases and J gave up 3 bases, with 11 bases separating them. This CDR3 is built from 13 residues. The germline CDR1 and CDR2 sequences are SEHNR and FQNEAQ (reference sequence). CDR3 in amino acids: CASSTLQGYEQYF. For the CDR3, the DNA is TGTGCCAGCAGCACACTACAGGGCTACGAGCAGTACTTC.

Only a few counts were recorded for this clonotype. The chain combines TRBV6-5 with TRBJ2-2, with D maybe TRBD2 (6 bases). This CDR3 contains 15 residues. Germline V CDR1 and CDR2: MNHEY, SVGAGI. Deletions cut 2 bases from V and 7 bases from J, with 14 bases between. CDR3 loop: CASSYDGGRDGELFF. CDR3 DNA sequence: TGTGCCAGCAGTTACGACGGGGGACGCGACGGGGAGCTGTTTTTT.

The chain links TRBV6-1 to TRBJ2-1, with TRBD2 matching 9 bases. This CDR3 contains 15 residues. In germline, CDR1 is MNHNS, CDR2 SASEGT. J was trimmed by 4 bases and V by 10 bases; bases with no gene match: 11. This chain's CDR3 is CATMAGTSPYNEQFF. The CDR3 DNA sequence: TGTGCCACCATGGCCGGGACTAGCCCGTACAATGAGCAGTTCTTC.